This T cell receptor beta chain was identified in a study of CXCR3-negative and CXCR3-positive naive CD8 T cells. With around 310,000 cells each, the CD8+ T cell subsets were individually sorted in triplicate. Comment on this clonotype: What it binds is unknown.

The method, 5' RACE with UMI labels, was used to prepare the TRB cDNA libraries. TCRdb reanalyzed the 5' RACE reads, giving one entry per CDR3 protein sequence and no DNA. Across tens of thousands of distinct CDR3 sequences, the top ten clones capture approximately 0.62% of the sample. Findings and limits, study-wide: Hydrophobicity of TRB CDR3s was greater in CXCR3-positive naive cells than in CXCR3-negative naive cells. Whereas memory cells differed, naive CXCR3-negative and CXCR3-positive cells shared similar TRBV-TRBJ usage. Naive subsets had comparable surface CD5, so TRB CDR3 properties gauged TCR strength. Cryopreservation partially decreased CXCR3 expression, and most assays used fresh PBMCs.

The V gene's germline CDR1 is LGHNA and CDR2 YNFKEQ. The CDR3 runs to 16 residues. The V call is TRBV4-2, the J call TRBJ2-7; the TCRdb D gene call, TRBD2, has no DNA to confirm it. Sequences were obtained from naive CXCR3+ CD8+ T cells from blood. Subset indicated: CD45RO-CCR7+CD27+CD95- naive CD8+ T cells expressing CXCR3 (TNR3+). The sequence was collected from a human donor in good health. Some clones in this sample may be carry-over from other donors' samples. CDR3 region: CASSRTETSDRYEQYF.